These 10 T cell receptor beta chains share one sample of origin, sequenced in a study of post-analysis software for immune sequencing data. General study findings and limits: TRBV segments more frequent in patients than in controls numbered a few and included TRBV5-6, TRBV5-1 and TRBV20-1.

Included in the TCR beta cDNA libraries were unique molecular identifiers. From the PCR reads, TCRdb called clonotypes with MiXCR, one entry per CDR3 protein. The sample records more than 450,000 distinct CDR3 sequences, 30% to 40% being singletons. Their antigen targets remain unknown. The sequencing input was blood. These receptors were taken from a girl aged 2-17 years with multiple sclerosis.

This clonotype has just a few counts. This chain links TRBV18 with TRBJ2-7; 9 bases are a match to TRBD1. Germline assignment: CDR1 KGHSH and CDR2 LQKENI. The CDR3 runs to 15 residues. V shed 6 bases, J shed 3 bases, and the junction held 9 bases outside the gene matches. CDR3 region: CASSRTGGPNYEQYF. The CDR3 coding sequence is TGTGCCAGCTCCCGCACAGGGGGCCCAAACTACGAGCAGTACTTC.

J is TRBJ2-3 and V is TRBV13; D perhaps matches TRBD1 (6 bases). Trimming took off 5 bases at V and 1 base at J, with 19 bases between the two ends. CDR3 length equals 17 residues. Per germline, CDR1 PRHDT and CDR2 FYEKMQ (reference sequence). DNA of the CDR3: TGTGCCAGCAGCCCCCTGAAGAAAGGGGGTGGCACAGATACGCAGTATTTT. Translating it yields CASSPLKKGGGTDTQYF.

The chain has TRBV12-3 or TRBV12-4 and TRBJ2-5; no clear D gene. This CDR3 has 13 residues. Trimming stripped 6 bases from V and 4 bases from J, with 12 bases between. The CDR3 sequence is CASRPPASETQYF. The CDR3 DNA reads TGTGCCAGCAGACCGCCGGCCTCAGAGACCCAGTACTTC.

The rearrangement joins TRBV11-2 to TRBJ2-5; perhaps TRBD1 as D (6 bases). The V gene's germline CDR1 is SGHAT and CDR2 FQNNGV. Trimming pared 3 bases from V and 1 base from J, leaving 9 bases between. The CDR3 is made up of 14 amino acids. The CDR3 loop reads CASSFRGRQETQYF. The CDR3 DNA is TGTGCCAGCAGCTTCAGGGGTCGCCAAGAGACCCAGTACTTC.

This clonotype was recorded at least ten times. The chain carries TRBV5-1 and TRBJ1-1; D remains unclear. The V gene's germline CDR1 is SGHRS and CDR2 YFSETQ. The CDR3 runs to 12 residues. Trimming removed 2 bases from V and 5 bases from J, with 7 bases in between. CDR3 residues: CASSLRGTEAFF. The DNA for the CDR3 is TGCGCCAGCAGCTTACGGGGTACTGAAGCTTTCTTT.

A single count supports this clonotype. The genes are TRBV7-2 and TRBJ2-1; 9 nucleotides match TRBD2. Germline-derived CDR1 and CDR2 are SGHTA and FQGNSA. V dropped 2 bases and J dropped 8; count of bases not matched to a gene: 7. CDR3 size: 15 residues. CDR3 in amino acids: CASSLSAGGLDEQFF. The CDR3 region has the DNA TGTGCCAGCAGCTTAAGCGCGGGGGGGCTGGATGAGCAGTTCTTC.

In this sample, this clonotype turned up a few times. The chain links TRBV7-8 to TRBJ1-6, with D maybe TRBD1 (5 bases). Trimming took 1 base from V and 0 from J, leaving 13 bases between them. This CDR3 is built from 18 residues. Germline V CDR1 and CDR2: SGHVS, FQNEAQ. The CDR3 DNA is TGTGCCAGCAGCTTAGGAGCCGGGGGTAGCTCCTATAATTCACCCCTCCACTTT. As protein: CASSLGAGGSSYNSPLHF.

This clonotype occurred many times. This chain links TRBV20-1 with TRBJ1-2; D remains unclear. Germline CDR1 reads DFQATT; CDR2 reads SNEGSKA (reference sequence). This CDR3 is 11 amino acids long. V was pared by 6 bases and J by 4 bases, with 9 bases between. The CDR3 DNA reads as TGCAGTGCGAGGGAGGCCTATGGCTACACCTTC. Encoded protein: CSAREAYGYTF.

The table lists this clonotype with a few counts. This chain uses TRBV12-3 or TRBV12-4 with TRBJ1-1, with D maybe TRBD1 (5 bases). CDR3 length equals 12 residues. V lost 5 bases and J 5 bases, leaving 9 bases between the germline ends. In DNA form, the CDR3 reads TGTGCCAGCAGTCGCAGGGTTACTGAAGCTTTCTTT. Encoded protein: CASSRRVTEAFF.

The count of this clonotype is one. The chain carries TRBV19 and TRBJ2-7; the D is unclear. This CDR3 comprises 13 residues. V was clipped by 3 bases and J by 2 bases, with 8 bases between them. Germline V gene sequence: CDR1 LNHDA, CDR2 SQIVND (reference sequence). Here the CDR3 DNA reads TGTGCCAGTAGTATGGTCGGACCCTACGAGCAGTACTTC. Translation gives CASSMVGPYEQYF.